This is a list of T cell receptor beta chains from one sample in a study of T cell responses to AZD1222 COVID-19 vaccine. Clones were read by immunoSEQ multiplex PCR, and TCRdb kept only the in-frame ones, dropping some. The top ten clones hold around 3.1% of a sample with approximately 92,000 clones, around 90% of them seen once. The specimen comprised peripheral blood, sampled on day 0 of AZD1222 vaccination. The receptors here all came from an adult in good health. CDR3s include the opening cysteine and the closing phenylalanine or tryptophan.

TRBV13	CASSLWAANYGYTF
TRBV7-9	CASSLVAPFSPLHF
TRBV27	CASRTFRASGNNEQFF
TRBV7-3	CASSPSRTSVYEQYF
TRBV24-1	CATSDHIKTSGSGTARDEQFF
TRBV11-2	CASSLLAGDGRQYF
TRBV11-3	CASSFIGGTYNEQFF
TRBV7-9	CASSVSSGRETQYF
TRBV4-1	CASSQDFIQDYGYTF
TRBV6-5	CASSYLAGGDYEQYF
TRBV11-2	CASSFGTTNEKLFF
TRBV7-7	CASSSASGRNTGELFF
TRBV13	CASSQGWTSGRIGTDTQYF
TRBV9	CASSVSGLDNQPQHF
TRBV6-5	CASRITAYNSPLHF
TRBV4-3	CASSQGTVNTGELFF
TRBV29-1	CSVDLPGRNTEAFF
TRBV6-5	CASSYSSGEMNTEAFF
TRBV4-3	CASSQEAPDEQFF
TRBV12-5	CASAFSSTEAFF
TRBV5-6	CASSFGSGGTDTQYF
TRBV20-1	CSASDRIGGYNEQFF
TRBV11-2	CASSLSPNTEAFF
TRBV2	CASTQGARGNQPQHF
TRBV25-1	CASSVNRGRGNEKLFF
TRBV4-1	CASSQPTSGSFNEQFF
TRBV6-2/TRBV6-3	CASSPLGQIRNQPQHF
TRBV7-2	CASSPDRGMGDEKLFF
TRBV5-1	CASSRDYPTDTQYF
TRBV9	CASSVDGESSYNSPLHF
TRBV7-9	CASSRDVSQAFF
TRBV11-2	CASSLIPWTGSYNEQFF
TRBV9	CASSPSARDEETQYF
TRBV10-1	CASSEEPRLAGAPGTQYF
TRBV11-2	CASSFATRGKNTEAFF
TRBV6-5	CASRGGGYTEAFF
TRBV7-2	CASSPTTGGQETQYF
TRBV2	CASSEGDIEQFF
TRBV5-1	CASGQTRQGGHTGELFF
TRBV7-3	CASSPTQGGGAFF
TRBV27	CASSFGDMADTQYF
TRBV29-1	CSVEDIGADTRYDYF
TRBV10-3	CAISDLAGGDYNEQFF
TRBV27	CATGSVGTEAFF
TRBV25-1	CASSGGSYEQYF
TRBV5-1	CASSRKENSPLHF
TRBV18	CASSPGKKETQYF
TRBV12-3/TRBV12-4	CASSLNRNYGYTF
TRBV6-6	CASSPVTQGSGNTIYF
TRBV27	CASSLLDRGLAGELFF
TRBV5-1	CASSLEALGSDTQYF
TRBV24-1	CATSDDRTGKLTYNSPLHF
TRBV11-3	CASSTPDFHSYNEQFF
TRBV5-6	CASSKDWGDTDTQYF
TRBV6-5	CASSQDSLGIYGYTF
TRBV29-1	CSVGEETQYF
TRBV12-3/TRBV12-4	CASTLRGRDTQYF
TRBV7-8	CASSSRQGINSPLHF
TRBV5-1	CASSFQPVATNEKLFF
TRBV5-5	CASSLEPGNPYNSPLHF